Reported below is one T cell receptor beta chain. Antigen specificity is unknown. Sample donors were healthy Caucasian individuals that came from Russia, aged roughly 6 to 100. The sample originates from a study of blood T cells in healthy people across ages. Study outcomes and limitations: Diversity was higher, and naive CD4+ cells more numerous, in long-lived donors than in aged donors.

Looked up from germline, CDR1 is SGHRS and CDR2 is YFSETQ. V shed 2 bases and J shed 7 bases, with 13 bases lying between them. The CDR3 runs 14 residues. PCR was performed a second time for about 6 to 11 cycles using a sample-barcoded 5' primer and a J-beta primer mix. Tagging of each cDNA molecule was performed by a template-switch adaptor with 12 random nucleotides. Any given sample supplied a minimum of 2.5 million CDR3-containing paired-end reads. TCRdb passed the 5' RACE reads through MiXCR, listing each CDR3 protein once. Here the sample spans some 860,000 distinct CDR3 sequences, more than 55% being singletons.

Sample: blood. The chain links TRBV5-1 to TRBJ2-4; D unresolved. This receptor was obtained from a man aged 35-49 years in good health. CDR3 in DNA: TGCGCCAGCAGCTTCGGGTCGTGGGCCAACATTCAGTACTTC. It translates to CASSFGSWANIQYF.